This TCR beta chain was observed in a study of response to subunit inactivated influenza vaccine. CDR3 length equals 12 residues. Looked up from germline, CDR1 is SGHDT and CDR2 is YYEEEE. The V gene lost 4 bases and the J gene lost 2 bases, with 4 bases spanning the gap. A remark on this clonotype: Its antigen is not identified.

Study-wide results and limits: New T cells are recruited in small numbers by each seasonal influenza vaccination, according to the authors' suggestion.

TCRdb itself ran the RT-PCR reads through MiXCR, one entry per CDR3 protein. The table lists about 480,000 distinct CDR3 sequences, approximately 11% of them singletons. The origin of this receptor is a man aged 50 to 60 who received an inactivated influenza vaccine. V and J are TRBV5-6 and TRBJ2-1; D is undetermined. Sequencing used PBMCs from blood, obtained about 40 days after vaccination. For the CDR3, the DNA is TGTGCCAGCAGCCAAACCTACAATGAGCAGTTCTTC. Protein product: CASSQTYNEQFF.